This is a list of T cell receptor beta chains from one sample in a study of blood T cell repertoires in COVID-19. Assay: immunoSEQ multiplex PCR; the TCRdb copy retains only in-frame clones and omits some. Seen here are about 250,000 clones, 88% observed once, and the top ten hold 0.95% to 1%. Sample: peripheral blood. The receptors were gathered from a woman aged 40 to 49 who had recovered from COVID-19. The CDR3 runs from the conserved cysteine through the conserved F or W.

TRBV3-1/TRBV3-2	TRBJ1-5	CASSQRTGRGNQPQHF
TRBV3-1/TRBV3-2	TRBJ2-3	CASSQDGASTDTQYF
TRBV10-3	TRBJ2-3	CAISEPRTGADTQYF
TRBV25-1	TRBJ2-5	CASSPLDREPETQYF
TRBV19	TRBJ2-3	CASSPRTVTSTDTQYF
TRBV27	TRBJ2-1	CASSQRGIGYNEQFF
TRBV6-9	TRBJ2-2	CASSYPRLPQWLFF
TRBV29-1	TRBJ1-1	CSVAGQGLAEAFF
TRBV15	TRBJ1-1	CATSRDRRGTEAFF
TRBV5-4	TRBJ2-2	CASSLGAGGGNTGELFF
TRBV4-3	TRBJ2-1	CASSQDELAGTNEQFF
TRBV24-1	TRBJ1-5	CATSGTGGWGQPQHF
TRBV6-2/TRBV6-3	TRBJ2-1	CASSTRTDHNEQFF
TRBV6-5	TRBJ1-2	CASSYGQGAGYGYTF
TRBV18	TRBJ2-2	CASSPPQGVTGELFF
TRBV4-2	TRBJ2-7	CASSQEGRAPYEQYF
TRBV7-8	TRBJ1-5	CASSSTDTGRNQPQHF
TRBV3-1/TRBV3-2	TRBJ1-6	CASSPSGSPLHF
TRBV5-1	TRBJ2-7	CASSSGEQGGEQYF
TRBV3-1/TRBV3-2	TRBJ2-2	CASSRQARNTGELFF
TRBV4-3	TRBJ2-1	CASSPGGAGRQFF
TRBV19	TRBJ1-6	CASSMGRTGGNSPLHF
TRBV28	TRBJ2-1	CASSRPLGRAQVEQFF
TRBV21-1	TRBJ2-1	CASSKVGGQGARYNEQFF
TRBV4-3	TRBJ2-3	CASSRQAGSGAPDTQYF
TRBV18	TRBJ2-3	CASSRGGRAGDTQYF
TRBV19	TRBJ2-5	CASSILKPSGQETQYF
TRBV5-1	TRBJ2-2	CASSLEVQRANTGELFF
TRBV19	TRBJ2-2	CASRERERHTGELFF
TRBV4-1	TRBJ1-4	CASSQVGRNEKLFF
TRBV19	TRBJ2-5	CASSIVFGETQYF